Listed here are 12 T cell receptor beta chains from one sample, sequenced in a study of PD-1 blockade in classical Hodgkin lymphoma. Only in-frame clones appear in the TCRdb table, and some are missing; sequencing was by immunoSEQ multiplex PCR. The sample comprises about 85,000 clones, approximately 90% of which are singletons, and roughly 3% rests with the top ten. Time point here: cycle 4 day 1 (C4D1), after 6 weeks of nivolumab. Every one of the patients relapsed after autologous stem cell transplantation (brentuximab vedotin exposure was variable). The sequencing here drew on peripheral blood mononuclear cells (PBMCs), taken before the fourth cycle of nivolumab. The source is a human donor with classical Hodgkin lymphoma.

This chain links TRBV5-8 with TRBJ2-7; D not resolved. The CDR3 has 13 amino acids. The V end lost 4 bases, the J end lost 3 bases, and 11 bases lay between the germline ends. From germline, CDR1 is SGHTS and CDR2 YDEGEE. CDR3 nucleotides: TGTGCCAGCAGCCCCGGAGTTTACTACGAGCAGTACTTC. Translated: CASSPGVYYEQYF.

This rearrangement joins TRBV29-1 to TRBJ1-2; a weak D match, TRBD1 (6 bases). The germline V gene encodes CDR1 SQVTM and CDR2 ANQGSEA. The CDR3 is 14 residues long. V lost 3 bases and J lost 5, with 16 bases in between. The CDR3 DNA follows: TGCAGCGTTGACTCCGATTCAGGGGAATATGGCTACACCTTC. This translates into CSVDSDSGEYGYTF.

The chain recombines TRBV25-1 with TRBJ1-5; the D is unclear. This CDR3 is built from 15 residues. V lost 3 bases and J lost 7, with 16 bases in between. Looked up from germline, CDR1 is MGHDK and CDR2 is SYGVNS. The CDR3 nucleotides are TGTGCCAGCAGTGATGGGAGGGAAGAGAAGCAGCCCCAGCATTTT. It codes for CASSDGREEKQPQHF.

The gene calls are TRBV30 and TRBJ1-5; D remains unclear. The CDR3 consists of 15 residues. Germline V gene lookup returns CDR1 GTSNPN and CDR2 SVGIG (reference sequence). The V and J ends lost 1 base and 2 bases respectively, with 12 bases between them. This chain's CDR3 is CAWSAGEKGNQPQHF. Here the CDR3 DNA reads TGTGCCTGGAGTGCTGGGGAGAAGGGCAATCAGCCCCAGCATTTT.

The rearrangement links TRBV2 to TRBJ1-6; D gene ambiguous. Between the trimmed V and J ends, which lost 2 bases and 10 bases, there was a span of 9 bases. Looked up from germline, CDR1 is SNHLY and CDR2 is FYNNEI. The CDR3 totals 13 residues. CDR3 in amino acids: CASSEWVYSPLHF. DNA for the CDR3: TGTGCCAGCAGTGAATGGGTTTACTCACCCCTCCACTTT.

The chain joins TRBV10-2 to TRBJ2-7, with 11 nucleotides matching TRBD2. The CDR3 sequence is 15 residues long. The ends lost 1 base at V and 4 bases at J; junction bases unmatched: 3. The germline gives CDR1 WSHSY, CDR2 SAAADI. The CDR3 sequence is CASSELAGGGYEQYF. As DNA, the CDR3 is TGCGCCAGCAGTGAGTTAGCGGGGGGGGGTTACGAGCAGTACTTC.

This chain uses TRBV19 with TRBJ1-1; D ambiguous. Deletions cut 9 bases from V and 8 bases from J, with 22 bases between. The germline V gene encodes CDR1 LNHDA and CDR2 SQIVND (reference sequence). The CDR3 is 14 amino acids. CDR3 amino acids: CASRTNLRRYEAFF. Written as DNA, the CDR3 is TGTGCCAGCCGGACTAATTTAAGACGTTACGAAGCTTTCTTT.

This chain joins TRBV11-2 and TRBJ1-3; D not resolved. Trimming left V 1 base short and J 0 bases short, with 7 bases between. Germline V gives CDR1 SGHAT, CDR2 FQNNGV. The CDR3 totals 15 residues. The CDR3 loop is CASSLAHYSGNTIYF. CDR3 in DNA: TGTGCCAGCAGCTTAGCACACTACTCTGGAAACACCATATATTTT.

The chain uses TRBV15 and TRBJ2-4; D uncertain. This CDR3 has 18 amino acids. Trimming pared 4 bases from V and 0 bases from J, leaving 19 bases between. Looked up from germline, CDR1 is LNHNV and CDR2 is YYDKDF (reference sequence). The CDR3 reads CATSNLPWSRLAKNIQYF. DNA for the CDR3: TGTGCCACCAGCAACCTACCCTGGTCCCGTCTAGCCAAAAACATTCAGTACTTC.

The chain uses TRBV28 and TRBJ1-5; D call uncertain. This CDR3 contains 14 residues. CDR1 is MDHEN, CDR2 SYDVKM, per germline. Deletions cut 2 bases from V and 0 bases from J, with 5 bases between. The CDR3 DNA is TGTGCCAGCAGTTTACTGGCTAGCAATCAGCCCCAGCATTTT. Its protein product is CASSLLASNQPQHF.

Comment on this clone: Other nucleotide sequences in the sample specify the same CDR3. The chain couples TRBV27 to TRBJ2-7; tentatively, D is TRBD1 or TRBD2 (5 bases each). Between the trimmed V and J ends, which lost 0 bases and 3 bases, there was a span of 9 bases. Germline CDR1 is MNHEY and CDR2 is SMNVEV (reference sequence). CDR3 length equals 14 residues. This CDR3 is CASSLSGGGYEQYF. In DNA form, the CDR3 reads TGTGCCAGCAGTTTATCTGGGGGTGGCTACGAGCAGTACTTC.

This chain links TRBV6-5 with TRBJ1-2, with D unresolved. Trimming took 2 bases from V and 6 from J, leaving 10 bases between them. The CDR3 sequence is 13 residues long. In germline, CDR1 is MNHEY, CDR2 SVGAGI. Here the CDR3 reads CASSYQVSNGYTF. CDR3 bases: TGTGCCAGCAGTTACCAGGTGTCCAATGGCTACACCTTC.